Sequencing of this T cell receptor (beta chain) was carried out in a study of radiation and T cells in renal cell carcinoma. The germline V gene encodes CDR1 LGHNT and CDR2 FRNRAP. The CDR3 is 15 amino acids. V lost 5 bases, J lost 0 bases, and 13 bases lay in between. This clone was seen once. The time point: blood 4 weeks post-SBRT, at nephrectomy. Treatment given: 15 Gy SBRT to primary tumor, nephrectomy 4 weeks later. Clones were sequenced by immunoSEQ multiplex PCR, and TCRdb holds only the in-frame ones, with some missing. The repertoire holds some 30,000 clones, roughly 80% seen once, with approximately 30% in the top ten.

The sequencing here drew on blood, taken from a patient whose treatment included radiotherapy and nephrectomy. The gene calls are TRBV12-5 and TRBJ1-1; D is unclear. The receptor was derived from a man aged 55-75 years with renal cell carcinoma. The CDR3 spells CASGPPRGLNTEAFF. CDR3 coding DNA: TGTGCTAGTGGTCCGCCCCGGGGATTGAACACTGAAGCTTTCTTT. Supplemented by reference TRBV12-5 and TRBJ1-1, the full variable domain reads DARVTQTPRHKVTEMGQEVTMRCQPILGHNTVFWYRQTMMQGLELLAYFRNRAPLDDSGMPKDRFSAEMPDATLATLKIQPSEPRDSAVYFCASGPPRGLNTEAFFGQGTRLTVV.